Below are 9 T cell receptor beta chains sequenced from a single sample in a study of T cells in localized non-small cell lung cancer. TCRdb's table, derived via immunoSEQ multiplex PCR, lists solely in-frame clones and lacks some. Altogether 70,000 to 85,000 clones are present, approximately 84% being singletons, with the ten largest covering approximately 1.2%. This specimen consisted of peripheral blood, obtained before any cancer treatment. Source of these receptors: an older female donor with stage I lung adenocarcinoma.

This clone was seen only a few times. The chain recombines TRBV5-1 with TRBJ2-2, with 8 bases aligning to TRBD2. This CDR3 has 16 residues. CDR1 is SGHRS, CDR2 YFSETQ, per germline. Unmatched junction bases numbered 13, after V lost 7 bases and J lost 5 bases. The CDR3 region is CASAYGGGTGTGELFF. DNA for the CDR3: TGCGCCAGCGCTTACGGCGGGGGGACCGGAACCGGGGAGCTGTTTTTT. Combining the CDR3 with reference TRBV5-1 and TRBJ2-2 gives the whole variable domain KAGVTQTPRYLIKTRGQQVTLSCSPISGHRSVSWYQQTPGQGLQFLFEYFSETQRNKGNFPGRFSGRQFSNSRSEMNVSTLELGDSALYLCASAYGGGTGTGELFFGEGSRLTVL.

This clone was seen more than once but under ten times. The chain couples TRBV2 to TRBJ1-2; 7 bases agree with TRBD1. V shed 6 bases, J shed 7 bases, and the junction held 5 bases outside the gene matches. This CDR3 contains 12 residues. The V gene's germline CDR1 is SNHLY and CDR2 FYNNEI. DNA of the CDR3: TGTGCCAGCAGCTACCGGGACAGTGGCTACACCTTC. Protein product: CASSYRDSGYTF.

This chain uses TRBV7-9 with TRBJ1-6; a weak D match, TRBD1 (6 bases). Trimming removed 5 bases at V and 10 bases at J, with 12 bases between. The CDR3 is 13 amino acids. Germline V gives CDR1 SEHNR, CDR2 FQNEAQ (reference sequence). Here the CDR3 reads CASSPGGVSPLHF. The CDR3 DNA sequence: TGTGCCAGCAGCCCGGGGGGCGTATCACCCCTCCACTTT.

The chain uses TRBV18 and TRBJ2-1, with no clear D. Germline V CDR1 and CDR2: KGHSH, LQKENI. Trimming cost V 0 bases and J 5 bases, with 5 bases left between them. The CDR3 spans 13 residues. The CDR3 bases are TGTGCCAGCTCACCACCGACCAACAATGAGCAGTTCTTC. Translated, it gives CASSPPTNNEQFF.

This chain links TRBV7-2 with TRBJ1-2; no definite D call. Germline V gene lookup returns CDR1 SGHTA and CDR2 FQGNSA. Trimming removed 3 bases from V and 0 bases from J, with 8 bases in between. This CDR3 comprises 14 residues. CDR3 nucleotide sequence: TGTGCCAGCAGCTTGATGGTAGCTAACTATGGCTACACCTTC. Residues: CASSLMVANYGYTF.

The chain links TRBV9 to TRBJ1-3; tentatively, D is TRBD1 (5 bases). The CDR3 has 15 residues. V lost 3 bases and J 0 bases, leaving 10 bases between the germline ends. The germline CDR1 and CDR2 sequences are SGDLS and YYNGEE. The DNA of the CDR3 is TGTGCCAGCAGCGCCGATACAGGCTCTGGAAACACCATATATTTT. Protein sequence: CASSADTGSGNTIYF. The whole variable domain, filled in from reference TRBV9 and TRBJ1-3, reads DSGVTQTPKHLITATGQRVTLRCSPRSGDLSVYWYQQSLDQGLQFLIQYYNGEERAKGNILERFSAQQFPDLHSELNLSSLELGDSALYFCASSADTGSGNTIYFGEGSWLTVV.

CDR3 bases: TGTGCCAGCAGCTTAGATGCCCGCGCCTCCTACGAGCAGTACTTC. The encoded protein is CASSLDARASYEQYF. The chain combines TRBV11-2 with TRBJ2-7, with D hard to call. V dropped 0 bases and J dropped 0 bases, with 9 bases sitting between them. Germline lookup yields CDR1 SGHAT and CDR2 FQNNGV. The CDR3 runs to 15 residues.

A few counts support this clone. V usage is TRBV7-8 and J usage is TRBJ2-1, with 15 bases lining up with TRBD2. In germline, CDR1 is SGHVS, CDR2 FQNEAQ. The V segment lost 1 base and the J segment 10 bases; nucleotides outside the gene matches: 11. The CDR3 runs to 18 residues. As DNA, the CDR3 is TGTGCCAGCAGCTTAGGATGGGGACTAGCGGGAGGACCCAGGGAGCAGTTCTTC. Translation gives CASSLGWGLAGGPREQFF.

The chain couples TRBV18 to TRBJ2-2; D might be TRBD1 or TRBD2, each matching 5 bases. In germline, CDR1 is KGHSH, CDR2 LQKENI. The V gene lost 5 bases and the J gene lost 6 bases, with 10 bases spanning the gap. The length of the CDR3 is 13 residues. The CDR3: CASSSEGPGELFF. The DNA of the CDR3 is TGTGCCAGCTCATCAGAGGGGCCCGGGGAGCTGTTTTTT.